This T cell receptor beta chain emerged from a study of CD8+ T cells in alopecia areata listed by TCRdb under 2018. The study in broad terms: Skin from C3H/HeJ donors with spontaneous alopecia (roughly 6-13 months old) was grafted onto female C3H/HeJ recipients that were roughly 7-10 weeks old. RNA was obtained with the PAXgene miRNA kit for fixed scalp, the miRNeasy kit for PBMCs, and the RNeasy kit for mouse skin. Clonality in the scalp was compared among normal scalp (n=4), patchy alopecia areata scalp (n=8), and alopecia totalis/universalis scalp (n=8). Amplification of TCRbeta CDR3 regions was done by immunoSEQ multiplex PCR using 35 Vbeta forward primers and 13 Jbeta reverse primers. The study used high-throughput TCRbeta sequencing to examine T cell clonal expansion in alopecia areata, in both the C3H/HeJ mouse model and human patients. Scalp tissue and sorted CD4+ and CD8+ peripheral blood T cells from patchy and totalis/universalis alopecia areata patients and from healthy controls were covered by human TCRbeta sequencing.

Sequences NSQYPW (CDR1) and LRSPGD (CDR2) are obtained from the germline V gene (reference sequence). Including the terminal cysteine and phenylalanine, the CDR3 comprises 14 residues. The DNA shown is the part of the CDR3 that was read: 33 bases, in frame from base 1. V is reduced by 3 bases and J by 4 bases, leaving a spacing of 7 bases between them. What the research found in general, with its limitations: Compared with normal scalp, lesional scalp had higher clonality and more expanded CD8+ clones, particularly in alopecia totalis/universalis, a pattern that suggests antigenic drive. Scalp TCR repertoire analysis is complicated because resident alphabeta T cells in normal human skin are also sequenced, whereas mouse skin is dominated by gammadelta T cells. TCR sequences shared between patients were less clear than in mice, possibly partly because of HLA diversity in the patient population.

Libraries were prepared through the immunoSEQ multiplex PCR assay. RNA was extracted from all samples and reverse transcribed into cDNA as template for TCR sequencing. SuperScript III was used for first-strand cDNA synthesis, primed with a 2:1 mix of oligo-dT and random hexamers. Amplification bias was assessed with a synthetic immune receptor repertoire, and residual bias was removed computationally. Libraries were sequenced on Illumina HiSeq with 60 bp reads covering the CDR3, read from J toward V. Per the original workflow: Raw reads were preprocessed to remove errors, and CDR3 was defined by IMGT conventions from the conserved cysteine to phenylalanine. Clonality was computed by normalizing Shannon entropy by log2 of the number of productive unique TCRs and subtracting the result from 1. CD4 or CD8 identity of scalp clones was inferred by cross-referencing scalp TCRbeta sequences with sorted blood CD4 and CD8 repertoires. This immuneACCESS table, as held by TCRdb, lists in-frame sequences with V and J called but not all clones. Of the missing ones, under half trace to an unresolved V gene in checked studies; the others have no known cause. The DNA was the basis for D and trimming; V, J and clone size are from that table. The sample comprises about 270,000 clones, and every one was counted more than once. More than 0.95% of the sample lies in the top ten.

Pooled mouse cutaneous lymph node cells were stained for CD4, CD8alpha, NKG2D, NKG2ACE and other markers and were then sorted on a BD Influx. Concerning this clone: Its antigen remains undetermined. Because this receptor comes from a mouse, its gene names and germline sequences follow the mouse reference. Read data end 3 residues before the CDR3 end; the end is taken from the germline J gene. Other DNA sequences from this sample encode an identical CDR3 as well.

This sequence was found in a C3H/HeJ mouse with alopecia areata. The MHC haplotype carried by mice of this strain is H2-k. The sequence joins TRBV1 to TRBJ1-6, and perhaps TRBD1 as D gene, on 5 matching bases. TRBJ1-6 qualifies as an ORF whose function is uncertain. The sequencing input was CD4+ T cells sorted from a lymph node. The CDR3 DNA, read in part, is TGCACCTGCAGTGCCGACAGATATAATTCGCCC. Its translation is CTCSADRYNSP. In full, the CDR3 reads CTCSADRYNSPLYF.